This record concerns one T cell receptor beta chain sequence. Its specific antigen is unknown. No base qualities exist here, and no much larger clone lies one base off it. This sample was taken from a study of blood T cell repertoires in COVID-19 (dated by TCRdb to 2018 to 2020). Background on the whole study: Samples covering the acute and convalescent phases of COVID-19 were provided by collaborators in the United States, Italy and Spain. The prospective study material was composed of cDNA or gDNA derived from T cells, B-cell-depleted T cells, or PBMCs. Deeply sampled blood TCRbeta repertoires from subjects exposed to, actively infected with, or recovered from COVID-19 were included in the dataset. A freely available public database, intended as a resource for researchers studying the immune response to SARS-CoV-2, is where the repertoires were released. Samples came from the ongoing ImmuneRACE study (first 160 participants) plus 1,254 subjects from 6 global collaborators. Sample metadata almost always included a de-identified subject ID, COVID-19 status, age in years and sex. HLA class I and class II types, where available, came from metadata supplied by the sample provider rather than from assay-based typing. The research as a whole found: How much clinical and demographic metadata was included differed by source and by participant, and the metadata was provided uncurated.

Whole blood was collected in K2EDTA tubes by collaborating institutions according to the institutions' own protocols. For TCRbeta analysis, collaborator samples were shipped as frozen whole blood, as isolated PBMCs, or as DNA extracted from either sample type. The immunoSEQ Assay, a bias-controlled multiplex PCR, was used to amplify TCRbeta CDR3 regions from genomic DNA. The source study handled its data this way. Within the assay, amplification of reference gene primers was used to estimate how many nucleated cells each sample contained. To quantify the absolute abundance of each unique TCRbeta CDR3 rearrangement, sequence reads were collapsed and filtered. For each sample, productive Simpson clonality was calculated as the square root of Simpson's diversity index across productive rearrangements. The immuneACCESS repertoire file appears here via TCRdb, limited to in-frame rearrangements. These files lack a portion of the clones; in checked studies, under half of the deficit traces to unresolved V genes, and the cause of the others is not known. The DNA was the basis for D and trimming; V, J and clone size are from that table. This sample gives tens of thousands of clones in total; almost 90% of them show up just once. The ten biggest clones cover approximately 6.8% of the sample.

The CDR3 spans 16 residues, from the cysteine through the phenylalanine. Only the CDR3 DNA stays, 48 bases, in frame from base 1. V is pruned by 3 bases and J by 4 bases, leaving 12 bases of the junction without a gene match. The CDR1 and CDR2 encoded by the germline V gene (reference sequence) are LGHDT and YNNKEL. The chain was built from TRBV3-1 (or the pseudogene TRBV3-2) and TRBJ2-7; 7 bases in the junction line up with TRBD1. The specimen sequenced was peripheral blood. This receptor was identified in a human donor in a cohort sampled during active COVID-19. The CDR3 corresponds to CASSHTPGQLYYEQYF. The sequence in DNA is TGTGCCAGCAGCCACACCCCGGGACAGCTATATTACGAGCAGTACTTC.